Listed here are 2 T cell receptor beta chains from one sample, sequenced in a study of blood T cell repertoires in COVID-19. Libraries were prepared by immunoSEQ multiplex PCR; TCRdb keeps only in-frame clonotypes and omits some of them. The data contain about 190,000 clones, around 84% of them singletons. Sequenced material: peripheral blood. All receptors come from a human donor in a cohort sampled during active COVID-19.

J is TRBJ1-1 and V is TRBV18; D remains ambiguous. CDR1 is KGHSH and CDR2 is LQKENI in the germline V gene. V shed 5 bases and J shed 0 bases, with 10 bases lying between them. The CDR3 runs to 14 residues. The CDR3 region is CASSTRYLNTEAFF. In DNA, the CDR3 is TGTGCCAGCTCAACTCGATACTTGAACACTGAAGCTTTCTTT.

The chain combines TRBV7-2 with TRBJ1-2, with D uncertain. Germline CDR1 is SGHTA and CDR2 is FQGNSA. Trimming took off 2 bases at V and 8 bases at J, with 24 bases between the two ends. This CDR3 spans 17 amino acids. In DNA, the CDR3 is TGTGCCAGCAGCTTATCCCTTTGGGGTGGGGAGGGTCAAGGCTACACCTTC. This codes for CASSLSLWGGEGQGYTF.